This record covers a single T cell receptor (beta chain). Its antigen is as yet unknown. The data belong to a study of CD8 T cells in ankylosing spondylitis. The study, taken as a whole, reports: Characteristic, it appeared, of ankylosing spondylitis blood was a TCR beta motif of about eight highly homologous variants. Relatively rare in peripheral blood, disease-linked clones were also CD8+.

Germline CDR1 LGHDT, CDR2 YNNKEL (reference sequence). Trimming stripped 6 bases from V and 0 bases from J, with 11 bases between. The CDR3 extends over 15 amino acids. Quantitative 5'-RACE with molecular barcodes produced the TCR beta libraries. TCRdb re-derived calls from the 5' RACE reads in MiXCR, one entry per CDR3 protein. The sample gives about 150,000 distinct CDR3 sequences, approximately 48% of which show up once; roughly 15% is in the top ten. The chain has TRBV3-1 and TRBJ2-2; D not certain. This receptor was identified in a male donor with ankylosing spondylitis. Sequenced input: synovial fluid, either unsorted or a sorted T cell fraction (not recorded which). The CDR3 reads CASSWWEPNTGELFF. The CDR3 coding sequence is TGTGCCAGCAGTTGGTGGGAACCGAACACCGGGGAGCTGTTTTTT.